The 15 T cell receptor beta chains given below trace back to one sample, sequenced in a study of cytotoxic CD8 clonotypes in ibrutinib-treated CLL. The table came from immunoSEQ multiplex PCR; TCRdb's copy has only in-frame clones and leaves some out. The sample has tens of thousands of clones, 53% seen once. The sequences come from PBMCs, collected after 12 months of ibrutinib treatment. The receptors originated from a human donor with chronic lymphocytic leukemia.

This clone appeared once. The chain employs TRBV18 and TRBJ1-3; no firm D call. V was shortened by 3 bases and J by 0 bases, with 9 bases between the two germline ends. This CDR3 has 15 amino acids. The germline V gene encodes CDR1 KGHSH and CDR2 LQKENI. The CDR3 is CASSPEGGSGNTIYF. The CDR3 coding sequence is TGTGCCAGCTCACCTGAAGGCGGCTCTGGAAACACCATATATTTT.

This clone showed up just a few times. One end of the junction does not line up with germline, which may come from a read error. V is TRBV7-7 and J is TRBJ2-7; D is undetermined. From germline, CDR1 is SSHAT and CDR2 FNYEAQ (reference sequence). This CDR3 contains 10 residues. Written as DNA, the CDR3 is TGTGCTAGCAGCTTGGACGAGCAGTACTTC. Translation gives CASSLDEQYF.

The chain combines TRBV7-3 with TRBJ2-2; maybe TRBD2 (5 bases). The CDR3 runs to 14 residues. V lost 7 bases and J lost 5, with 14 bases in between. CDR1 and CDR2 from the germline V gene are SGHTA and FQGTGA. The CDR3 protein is CASKRGSETGELFF. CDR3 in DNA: TGTGCCAGCAAACGGGGATCAGAAACCGGGGAGCTGTTTTTT.

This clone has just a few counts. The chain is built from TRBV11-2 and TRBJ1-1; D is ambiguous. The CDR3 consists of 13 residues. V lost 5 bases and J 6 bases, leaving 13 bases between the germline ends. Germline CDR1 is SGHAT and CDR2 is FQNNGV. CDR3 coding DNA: TGTGCCAGCAGCCCGGGCCCGAGGTCTGAAGCTTTCTTT. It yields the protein CASSPGPRSEAFF. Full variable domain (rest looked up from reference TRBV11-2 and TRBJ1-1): EAGVAQSPRYKIIEKRQSVAFWCNPISGHATLYWYQQILGQGPKLLIQFQNNGVVDDSQLPKDRFSAERLKGVDSTLKIQPAKLEDSAVYLCASSPGPRSEAFFGQGTRLTVV.

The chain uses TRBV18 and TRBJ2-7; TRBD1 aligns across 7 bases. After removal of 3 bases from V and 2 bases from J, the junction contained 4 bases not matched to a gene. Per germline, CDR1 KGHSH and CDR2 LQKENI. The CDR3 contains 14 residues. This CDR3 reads CASSPRQGPYEQYF. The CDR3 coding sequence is TGTGCCAGCTCACCTCGACAGGGTCCCTACGAGCAGTACTTC.

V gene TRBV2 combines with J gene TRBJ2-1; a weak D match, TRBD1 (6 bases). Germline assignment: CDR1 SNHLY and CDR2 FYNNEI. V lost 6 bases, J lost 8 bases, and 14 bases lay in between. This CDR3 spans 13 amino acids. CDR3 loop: CASRQGGGDEQFF. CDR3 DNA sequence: TGTGCCAGCAGACAGGGTGGTGGAGATGAGCAGTTCTTC.

The CDR3 reads CASSEAGLVQGYEQYF. The CDR3 DNA reads TGTGCCAGCAGTGAAGCGGGACTAGTTCAAGGCTACGAGCAGTACTTC. V usage is TRBV2 and J usage is TRBJ2-7; TRBD2 agrees at 8 bases. Trimming cost V 0 bases and J 3 bases; bases outside gene matches: 7. This CDR3 contains 16 residues. Germline CDR1 and CDR2: SNHLY and FYNNEI.

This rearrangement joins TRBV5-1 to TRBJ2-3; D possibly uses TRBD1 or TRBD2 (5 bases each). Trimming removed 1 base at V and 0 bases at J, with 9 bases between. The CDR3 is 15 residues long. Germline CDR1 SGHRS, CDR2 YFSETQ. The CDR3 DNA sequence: TGCGCCAGCAGCTTGTGGGACGGGAGCACAGATACGCAGTATTTT. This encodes CASSLWDGSTDTQYF.

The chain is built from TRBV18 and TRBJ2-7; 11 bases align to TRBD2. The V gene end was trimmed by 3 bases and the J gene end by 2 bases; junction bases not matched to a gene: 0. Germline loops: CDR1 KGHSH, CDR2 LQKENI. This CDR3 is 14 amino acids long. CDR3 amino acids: CASSPTSGAYEQYF. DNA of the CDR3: TGTGCCAGCTCACCGACTAGCGGGGCCTACGAGCAGTACTTC.

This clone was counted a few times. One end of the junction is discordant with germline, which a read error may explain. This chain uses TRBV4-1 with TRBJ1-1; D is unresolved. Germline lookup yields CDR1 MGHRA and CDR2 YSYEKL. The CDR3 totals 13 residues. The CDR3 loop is CASRQVGDTEAFF. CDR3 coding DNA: TGCGCCAGCAGACAAGTGGGTGACACTGAAGCTTTCTTT.

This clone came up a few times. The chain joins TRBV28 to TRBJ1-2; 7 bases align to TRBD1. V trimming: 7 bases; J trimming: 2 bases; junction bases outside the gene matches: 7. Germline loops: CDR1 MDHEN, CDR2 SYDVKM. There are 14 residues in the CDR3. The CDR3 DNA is TGTGCCAGCACTCTACCACAGGGGAACTATGGCTACACCTTC. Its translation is CASTLPQGNYGYTF.

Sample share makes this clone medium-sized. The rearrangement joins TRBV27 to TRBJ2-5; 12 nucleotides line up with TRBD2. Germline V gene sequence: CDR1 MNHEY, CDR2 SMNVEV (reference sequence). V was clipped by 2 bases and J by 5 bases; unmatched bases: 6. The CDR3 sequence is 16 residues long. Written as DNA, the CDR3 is TGTGCCAGCAGTTTAGATAGGACTAGCGGGATTGAGACCCAGTACTTC. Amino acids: CASSLDRTSGIETQYF.

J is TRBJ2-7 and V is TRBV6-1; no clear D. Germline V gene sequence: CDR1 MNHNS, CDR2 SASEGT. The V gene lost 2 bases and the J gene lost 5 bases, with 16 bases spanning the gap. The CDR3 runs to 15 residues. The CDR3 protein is CASSEFGSLVHEQYF. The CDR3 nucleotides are TGTGCCAGCAGTGAATTCGGCTCCTTGGTCCACGAGCAGTACTTC.

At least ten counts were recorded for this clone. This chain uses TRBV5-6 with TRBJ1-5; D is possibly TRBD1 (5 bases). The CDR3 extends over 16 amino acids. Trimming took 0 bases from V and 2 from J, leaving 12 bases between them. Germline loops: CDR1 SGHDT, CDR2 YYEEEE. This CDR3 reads CASSLAKGPGNQPQHF. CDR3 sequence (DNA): TGTGCCAGCAGCTTGGCCAAGGGGCCGGGCAATCAGCCCCAGCATTTT.

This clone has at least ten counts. The CDR3 loop reads CASSQDTQSQGNEQFF. The DNA for the CDR3 is TGTGCCAGCAGCCAAGATACACAGTCTCAGGGGAATGAGCAGTTCTTC. This chain uses TRBV5-8 with TRBJ2-1; maybe TRBD1 (6 bases). Germline values: CDR1 SGHTS, CDR2 YDEGEE. The CDR3 extends over 16 amino acids. V lost 4 bases and J 7 bases, leaving 21 bases between the germline ends.